These 20 T cell receptor beta chains originate from one sample sequenced in a study of T cells in Graves' hyperthyroidism and ophthalmopathy. Amplification of TCR beta CDR3 regions used RNA as the template. TCR CDR3 underwent first-round RT-PCR with the HTBI primer set. Each CDR3 protein gets one entry after TCRdb re-called the multiplex PCR reads with MiXCR. Here the sample spans about 300,000 distinct CDR3 sequences, roughly 20% being singletons. The sample taken for sequencing was blood. The receptor source for this set is a man aged 50-60 years with Graves' ophthalmopathy.

This clonotype has a handful of counts. A much larger clone lies one base from this, so it may be a read error. The chain carries TRBV20-1 and TRBJ2-1; 7 bases fit TRBD2. The germline gives CDR1 DFQATT, CDR2 SNEGSKA (reference sequence). This CDR3 has 19 amino acids. CDR3 DNA sequence: TGCAGTGCTAGAGTAGGGTTAGCGGGTGGGCCTTCTAACTACAATGGGCAGTTCTTC. It translates to CSARVGLAGGPSNYNGQFF.

Concerning this clonotype itself: Since a much larger clone is just one base distant, this may be a read error. V usage is TRBV7-8 and J usage is TRBJ2-3; 11 bases are a match to TRBD2. This CDR3 comprises 16 residues. Germline V gene lookup returns CDR1 SGHVS and CDR2 FQNEAQ. The V gene end was trimmed by 1 base and the J gene end by 3 bases; junction bases not matched to a gene: 3. The DNA of the CDR3 is TGTGCCAGCAGCTTAGGGTCTAGCGGGAGGACAGATACGCAGTATTTT. Its translation is CASSLGSSGRTDTQYF.

On this clonotype: A much larger clone is a single base away; this may be a read error. The chain couples TRBV20-1 to TRBJ2-7; D unclear. This CDR3 is 11 amino acids long. Germline-derived CDR1 and CDR2 are DFQATT and SNEGSKA (reference sequence). Trimming left V 6 bases short and J 6 bases short, with 12 bases between. CDR3: CSASDHIEQYF. CDR3 DNA: TGCAGTGCCAGCGACCACATCGAGCAGTACTTC.

This clonotype was observed a few times. Being one base from a much bigger clone, this may be a read error. The chain joins TRBV28 to TRBJ2-5; 7 bases align to TRBD2. Germline V CDR1 and CDR2: MDHEN, SYDVKM. The CDR3 is 15 residues long. Written as DNA, the CDR3 is TGTACCAGCAGTTTTGCGCGAGCGGGAAGAGAGACCCAGTACTTC. Its translation is CTSSFARAGRETQYF.

This chain links TRBV9 with TRBJ2-3; D gene ambiguous. This CDR3 is 13 amino acids long. The ends were cut back, 2 bases at V and 6 bases at J, with 10 bases in the middle. Germline V lookup: CDR1 SGDLS, CDR2 YYNGEE. CDR3 residues: CASSVRLVDTQYF. The DNA for the CDR3 is TGTGCCAGCAGCGTGCGGCTAGTGGATACGCAGTATTTT.

Many counts were recorded for this clonotype. The chain joins TRBV20-1 to TRBJ1-1; TRBD1 matches at 9 bases. The CDR3 is 14 amino acids. The V and J ends lost 6 bases and 4 bases, in that order; junction bases with no gene match: 9. Germline V gene sequence: CDR1 DFQATT, CDR2 SNEGSKA (reference sequence). As DNA, the CDR3 is TGCAGTGCCCCCGGGACAGGGTGGGCCACTGAAGCTTTCTTT. As protein: CSAPGTGWATEAFF.

This clonotype was counted many times. The chain carries TRBV20-1 and TRBJ2-7; 7 bases are shared with TRBD2. In germline, CDR1 is DFQATT, CDR2 SNEGSKA (reference sequence). V lost 0 bases, J lost 7 bases, and 15 bases stayed unmatched. The CDR3 runs 16 residues. The CDR3, as DNA: TGCAGTGCTAGAGATCCTGGGGGGGGAGGGCCAAATGAGCAGTACTTC. It specifies CSARDPGGGGPNEQYF.

This clonotype was counted only a few times. The V and J genes are TRBV7-9 and TRBJ2-1, with 8 bases that match TRBD2. J was trimmed by 6 bases and V by 3 bases; bases with no gene match: 7. The CDR3 is 15 residues long. Per germline, CDR1 SEHNR and CDR2 FQNEAQ (reference sequence). This CDR3 reads CASSFSGRASNEQFF. The CDR3 region has the DNA TGTGCCAGCAGCTTCAGCGGGAGAGCAAGCAATGAGCAGTTCTTC. Using reference TRBV7-9 and TRBJ2-1 for the parts outside the CDR3, the full variable domain is DTGVSQNPRHKITKRGQNVTFRCDPISEHNRLYWYRQTLGQGPEFLTYFQNEAQLEKSRLLSDRFSAERPKGSFSTLEIQRTEQGDSAMYLCASSFSGRASNEQFFGPGTRLTVL.

With regard to this clonotype: It may be a read error: a sequence one base away is much more abundant. Because it lacks the conserved phenylalanine or tryptophan at the end, this CDR3 is likely a read error. The rearrangement uses TRBV6-1 and TRBJ1-2; the D gene is possibly TRBD1 (5 bases). The CDR3 sequence is 12 residues long. V was shortened by 4 bases and J by 8 bases, with 11 bases between the two germline ends. CDR1 and CDR2 (germline): MNHNS, SASEGT. CDR3 in amino acids: CASSVQGEGYTL. The CDR3 DNA sequence: TGTGCCAGCAGTGTTCAGGGTGAAGGCTACACCCTC.

The V and J genes are TRBV20-1 and TRBJ2-5, with 12 bases aligning to TRBD2. In germline, CDR1 is DFQATT, CDR2 SNEGSKA (reference sequence). The CDR3 loop spans 16 amino acids. V lost 0 bases, J lost 11 bases, and 13 bases stayed unmatched. CDR3 in amino acids: CSARDGGEGLAGGQYF. The CDR3, as DNA: TGCAGTGCTAGAGACGGGGGCGAGGGACTAGCGGGCGGACAGTACTTC.

This clonotype was detected only a few times. The V gene is TRBV15, the J gene TRBJ2-1, with D unclear. This CDR3 comprises 13 residues. V lost 0 bases, J lost 7 bases, and 7 bases lay in between. The germline CDR1 and CDR2 sequences are LNHNV and YYDKDF (reference sequence). The CDR3 bases are TGTGCCACCAGCAGAGATGGTTGGAATGAGCAGTTCTTC. Its protein product is CATSRDGWNEQFF.

This clonotype was picked up a small number of times. J is TRBJ2-2 and V is TRBV5-1; 9 bases fit TRBD2. The CDR3 extends over 15 amino acids. Germline loops: CDR1 SGHRS, CDR2 YFSETQ. V gave up 4 bases and J gave up 10 bases; unmatched junction bases: 11. This CDR3 is CASSVSASGIEELFF. The CDR3 coding sequence is TGCGCCAGCAGCGTAAGTGCTAGCGGGATCGAGGAGCTGTTTTTT. Full variable domain (outside the CDR3, taken from reference TRBV5-1 and TRBJ2-2): KAGVTQTPRYLIKTRGQQVTLSCSPISGHRSVSWYQQTPGQGLQFLFEYFSETQRNKGNFPGRFSGRQFSNSRSEMNVSTLELGDSALYLCASSVSASGIEELFFGEGSRLTVL.

This clonotype was recorded only once. The CDR3 here is CASSVGTPRGEQFF. Here the CDR3 DNA reads TGTGCCAGTAGTGTCGGGACTCCGCGGGGTGAGCAGTTCTTC. V is TRBV19 and J is TRBJ2-1; the D gene is possibly TRBD2 (6 bases). CDR1 is LNHDA, CDR2 SQIVND, per germline (reference sequence). The CDR3 has 14 residues. Trimming took off 5 bases at V and 9 bases at J, with 17 bases between the two ends.

This clonotype was seen a few times. V gene TRBV4-1 combines with J gene TRBJ1-1; D call uncertain. Germline V lookup: CDR1 MGHRA, CDR2 YSYEKL. CDR3 length: 16 amino acids. Trimming stripped 1 base from V and 0 bases from J, with 12 bases between. This chain's CDR3 is CASSQVSGVMNTEAFF. The CDR3 DNA is TGCGCCAGCAGCCAAGTTTCAGGCGTGATGAACACTGAAGCTTTCTTT.

This clonotype was picked up a small number of times. V is TRBV30 and J is TRBJ2-2; D gene uncertain. Germline V gives CDR1 GTSNPN, CDR2 SVGIG (reference sequence). This CDR3 is 12 amino acids long. The ends were cut back, 3 bases at V and 8 bases at J, with 10 bases in the middle. The CDR3 DNA sequence: TGTGCCTGGAGGCCAGCTGTGGGGGAGCTGTTTTTT. It specifies CAWRPAVGELFF.

The chain is built from TRBV7-3 and TRBJ2-1; the match to TRBD1 covers 8 bases. The CDR3 length is 16 residues. Trimming took 1 base from V and 8 from J; bases not matched to a gene: 10. CDR1 SGHTA and CDR2 FQGTGA come from the germline V gene. This chain's CDR3 is CASSLKPGGRGYEQFF. CDR3 in DNA: TGTGCCAGCAGCTTAAAGCCAGGGGGCAGGGGTTATGAGCAGTTCTTC.

This clonotype came up many times. The rearrangement links TRBV7-8 to TRBJ1-5, with D unresolved. Germline V gives CDR1 SGHVS, CDR2 FQNEAQ. The CDR3 contains 16 residues. Trimming stripped 2 bases from V and 3 bases from J, with 14 bases between. The CDR3 loop is CASSLTSGRINQPQHF. The CDR3 nucleotides read TGTGCCAGCAGCTTAACCTCGGGCAGGATCAATCAGCCCCAGCATTTT.

The rearrangement uses TRBV19 and TRBJ1-2, with 9 positions matching TRBD1. This CDR3 is built from 14 residues. The junction had 8 bases not matched to a gene; V was cut back by 8 bases and J by 4 bases. CDR1 and CDR2 from the germline V gene are LNHDA and SQIVND (reference sequence). This CDR3 reads CASVPGQGTYGYTF. The CDR3 DNA reads as TGTGCCAGTGTCCCGGGACAGGGTACCTATGGCTACACCTTC.

The V call is TRBV24-1, the J call TRBJ2-1; 12 nucleotides align to TRBD2. The germline gives CDR1 KGHDR, CDR2 SFDVKD. The length of the CDR3 is 17 residues. V shed 3 bases and J 2 bases; nucleotides not matched to a gene: 4. The CDR3 coding sequence is TGTGCCACCAGTGATAACGGACTAGCGGGGCCCTACAATGAGCAGTTCTTC. Translated, it gives CATSDNGLAGPYNEQFF.

The chain uses TRBV15 and TRBJ1-2; D gene ambiguous. Looked up from germline, CDR1 is LNHNV and CDR2 is YYDKDF (reference sequence). The CDR3 has 16 amino acids. V gave up 0 bases and J gave up 4 bases, with 15 bases separating them. CDR3 in DNA: TGTGCCACCAGCAGAGATCCCGCAGGAACGGGCTATGGCTACACCTTC. Translation gives CATSRDPAGTGYGYTF.